This T cell receptor beta chain was captured in a study of Tregs in tolerant kidney transplant recipients. About this clone itself: What it binds is not known.

Study-wide findings and caveats: Expanding Tregs on activated donor B cells appeared to best identify donor-specific TCRbeta clones.

V dropped 8 bases and J dropped 4 bases, with 15 bases sitting between them. Germline CDR1 is SNHLY and CDR2 is FYNNEI. CDR3 size: 14 residues. Clones were sequenced by immunoSEQ multiplex PCR, and TCRdb holds only the in-frame ones, with some missing. This table holds roughly 120,000 clones, roughly nine tenths found once. Source material: CD4+ T cells from blood. J is TRBJ1-5 and V is TRBV2; D is undetermined. The receptor was isolated from a human donor in good health. The chain's CDR3 is CASGVGRANQPQHF. The CDR3 DNA reads as TGTGCCAGCGGGGTAGGGAGGGCTAATCAGCCCCAGCATTTT.